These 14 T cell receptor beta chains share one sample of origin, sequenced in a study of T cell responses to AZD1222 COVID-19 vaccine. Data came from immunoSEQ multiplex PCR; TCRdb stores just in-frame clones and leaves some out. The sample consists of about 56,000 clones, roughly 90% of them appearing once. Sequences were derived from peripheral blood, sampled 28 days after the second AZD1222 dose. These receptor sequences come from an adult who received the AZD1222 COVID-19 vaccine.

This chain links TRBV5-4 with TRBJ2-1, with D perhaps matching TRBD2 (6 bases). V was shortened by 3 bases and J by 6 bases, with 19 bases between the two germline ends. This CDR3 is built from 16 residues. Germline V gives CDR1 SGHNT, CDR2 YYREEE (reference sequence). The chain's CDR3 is CASSSGLSREANEQFF. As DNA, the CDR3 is TGTGCCAGCAGCTCGGGACTTAGCAGGGAGGCCAATGAGCAGTTCTTC.

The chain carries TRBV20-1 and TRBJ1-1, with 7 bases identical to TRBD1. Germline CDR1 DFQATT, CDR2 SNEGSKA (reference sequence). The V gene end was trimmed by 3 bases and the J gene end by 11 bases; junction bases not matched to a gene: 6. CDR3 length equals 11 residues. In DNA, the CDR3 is TGCAGTGCTAGTCAGGGGGGGCGGGCTTTCTTT. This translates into CSASQGGRAFF.

Written as DNA, the CDR3 is TGTGCCAGCAGCACTGGGACGGCTAACTATGGCTACACCTTC. This gives the protein CASSTGTANYGYTF. This chain links TRBV5-6 with TRBJ1-2; tentative D call: TRBD1 (5 bases). V dropped 4 bases and J dropped 0 bases, with 10 bases sitting between them. The CDR3 sequence is 14 residues long. Germline CDR1 SGHDT, CDR2 YYEEEE.

In DNA, the CDR3 is TGTGCCAGCAGCTCGGGGGGACAGGGGAATTCACCCCTCCACTTT. This encodes CASSSGGQGNSPLHF. The V gene is TRBV9, the J gene TRBJ1-6, with 10 bases identical to TRBD1. CDR1 is SGDLS, CDR2 YYNGEE, per germline. Trimming removed 4 bases from V and 7 bases from J; junction bases left unmatched: 5. The CDR3 has 15 amino acids.

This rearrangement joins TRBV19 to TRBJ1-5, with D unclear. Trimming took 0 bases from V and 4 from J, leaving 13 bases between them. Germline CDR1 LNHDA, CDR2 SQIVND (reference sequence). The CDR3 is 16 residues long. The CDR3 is CASSIDRRGVNQPQHF. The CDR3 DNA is TGTGCCAGTAGTATAGATAGGAGAGGAGTTAATCAGCCCCAGCATTTT.

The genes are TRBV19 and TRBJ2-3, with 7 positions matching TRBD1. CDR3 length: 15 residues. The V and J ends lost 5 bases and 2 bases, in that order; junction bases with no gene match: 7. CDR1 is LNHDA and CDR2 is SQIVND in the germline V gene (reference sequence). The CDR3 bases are TGTGCCAGTAGTCCAAGGGGGCACGACACAGATACGCAGTATTTT. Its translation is CASSPRGHDTDTQYF.

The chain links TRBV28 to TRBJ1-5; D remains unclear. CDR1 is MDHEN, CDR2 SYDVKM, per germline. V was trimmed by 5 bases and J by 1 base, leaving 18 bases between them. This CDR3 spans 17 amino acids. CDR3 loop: CASSPATLYRSNQPQHF. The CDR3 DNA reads TGTGCCAGCAGTCCCGCGACGCTATACAGAAGCAATCAGCCCCAGCATTTT.

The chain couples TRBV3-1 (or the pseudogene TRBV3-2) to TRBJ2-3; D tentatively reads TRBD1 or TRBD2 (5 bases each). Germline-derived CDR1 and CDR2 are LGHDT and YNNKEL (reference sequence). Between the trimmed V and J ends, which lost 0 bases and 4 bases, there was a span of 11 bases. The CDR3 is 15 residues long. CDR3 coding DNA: TGTGCCAGCAGCCAAGATTTTCGGGACGCAGATACGCAGTATTTT. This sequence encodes CASSQDFRDADTQYF.

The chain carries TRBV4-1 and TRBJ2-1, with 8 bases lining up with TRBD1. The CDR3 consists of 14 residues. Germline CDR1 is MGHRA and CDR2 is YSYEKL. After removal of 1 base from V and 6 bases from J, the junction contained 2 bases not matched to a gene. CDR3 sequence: CASSQGQGFNEQFF. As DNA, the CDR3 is TGCGCCAGCAGCCAAGGACAGGGGTTCAATGAGCAGTTCTTC.

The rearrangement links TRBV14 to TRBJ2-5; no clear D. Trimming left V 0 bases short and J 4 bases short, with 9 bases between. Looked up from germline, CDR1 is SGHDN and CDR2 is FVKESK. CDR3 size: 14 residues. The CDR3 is CASSQDWAAETQYF. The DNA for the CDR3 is TGTGCCAGCAGCCAAGATTGGGCGGCAGAGACCCAGTACTTC. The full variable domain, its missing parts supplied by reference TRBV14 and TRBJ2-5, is EAGVTQFPSHSVIEKGQTVTLRCDPISGHDNLYWYRRVMGKEIKFLLHFVKESKQDESGMPNNRFLAERTGGTYSTLKVQPAELEDSGVYFCASSQDWAAETQYFGPGTRLLVL.

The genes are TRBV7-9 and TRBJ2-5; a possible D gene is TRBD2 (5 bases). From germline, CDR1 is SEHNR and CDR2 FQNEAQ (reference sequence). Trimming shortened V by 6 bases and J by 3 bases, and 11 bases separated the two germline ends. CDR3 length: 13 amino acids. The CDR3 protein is CASSVRGEETQYF. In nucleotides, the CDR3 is TGTGCCAGCAGTGTCCGGGGAGAAGAGACCCAGTACTTC.

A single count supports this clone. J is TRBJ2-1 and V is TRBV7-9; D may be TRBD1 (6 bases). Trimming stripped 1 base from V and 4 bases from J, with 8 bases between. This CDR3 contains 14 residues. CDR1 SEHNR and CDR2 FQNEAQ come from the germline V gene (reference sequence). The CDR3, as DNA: TGTGCCAGCAGCTTAGGGACAGATTACAATGAGCAGTTCTTC. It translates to CASSLGTDYNEQFF.

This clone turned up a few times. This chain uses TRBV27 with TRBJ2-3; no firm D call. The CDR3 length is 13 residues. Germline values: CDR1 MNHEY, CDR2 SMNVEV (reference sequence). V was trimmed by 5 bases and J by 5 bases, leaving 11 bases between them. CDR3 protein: CASSKISEDTQYF. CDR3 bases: TGTGCCAGCAGTAAGATATCCGAAGATACGCAGTATTTT.

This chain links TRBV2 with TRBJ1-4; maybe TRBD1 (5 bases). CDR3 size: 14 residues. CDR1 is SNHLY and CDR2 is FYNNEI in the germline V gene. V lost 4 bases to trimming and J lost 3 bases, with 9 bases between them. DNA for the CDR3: TGTGCCAGCAGTGCTCAGGGTTCTAATGAAAAACTGTTTTTT. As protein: CASSAQGSNEKLFF.